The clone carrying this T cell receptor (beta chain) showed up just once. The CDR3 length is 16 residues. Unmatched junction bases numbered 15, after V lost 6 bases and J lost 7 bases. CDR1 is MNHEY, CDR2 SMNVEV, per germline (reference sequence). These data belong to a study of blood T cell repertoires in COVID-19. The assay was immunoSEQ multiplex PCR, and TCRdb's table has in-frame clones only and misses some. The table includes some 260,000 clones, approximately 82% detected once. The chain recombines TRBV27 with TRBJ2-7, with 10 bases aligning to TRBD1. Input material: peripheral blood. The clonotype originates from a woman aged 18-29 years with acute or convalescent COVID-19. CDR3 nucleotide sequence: TGTGCCAGCAGCTCGCGGGCCGGGACAGGGGCCGGGGAGCAGTACTTC. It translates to CASSSRAGTGAGEQYF.